Presented here are 10 T cell receptor beta chains from one specimen sequenced in a study of blood T cell repertoires in COVID-19. Clones were sequenced by immunoSEQ multiplex PCR, and TCRdb holds only the in-frame ones, with some missing. Of about 40,000 clones listed, approximately 81% were seen once; the top ten hold roughly 13%. Sequenced sample: peripheral blood. These receptors all stem from a human donor in a cohort sampled during active COVID-19.

This clone was observed a few times. The chain employs TRBV5-4 and TRBJ2-5; 10 bases agree with TRBD1. J was trimmed by 5 bases and V by 4 bases; bases with no gene match: 8. The CDR3 extends over 15 amino acids. Germline-derived CDR1 and CDR2 are SGHNT and YYREEE (reference sequence). The CDR3 reads CASSRTTGGGETQYF. The CDR3 DNA is TGTGCCAGCAGCCGAACGACAGGGGGCGGGGAGACCCAGTACTTC.

The DNA of the CDR3 is TGCGCCAGCAGCTCCCGGGGGGGAGAGACCCAGTACTTC. This translates into CASSSRGGETQYF. The rearrangement joins TRBV5-1 to TRBJ2-5; 8 nucleotides align to TRBD2. The length of the CDR3 is 13 residues. The junction had 2 bases not matched to a gene; V was cut back by 3 bases and J by 4 bases. From germline, CDR1 is SGHRS and CDR2 YFSETQ.

The chain uses TRBV6-6 and TRBJ2-1; 11 bases fit TRBD2. J lost 1 base, V lost 6 bases, and 2 bases had no gene match. The CDR3 has 15 amino acids. CDR1 and CDR2 from the germline V gene are MNHNY and SVGAGI (reference sequence). CDR3 protein: CASSPSGGSYNEQFF. The CDR3 DNA sequence: TGTGCCAGCAGCCCTAGCGGGGGGTCCTACAATGAGCAGTTCTTC.

The rearrangement links TRBV7-2 to TRBJ2-7, with 7 positions matching TRBD2. V lost 5 bases, J lost 4 bases, and 11 bases stayed unmatched. Germline V gene data show CDR1 as SGHTA and CDR2 as FQGNSA. This CDR3 is built from 15 residues. The CDR3 nucleotides are TGTGCCAGCAGCCCCAGCGGGGAAGCACGATACGAGCAGTACTTC. It translates to CASSPSGEARYEQYF.

The V gene is TRBV5-5, the J gene TRBJ1-1; possibly TRBD1 for D (5 bases). Trimming left V 0 bases short and J 3 bases short, with 6 bases between. The germline CDR1 and CDR2 sequences are SGHKS and YYEKEE (reference sequence). The CDR3 spans 13 residues. CDR3 in amino acids: CASSLDRYTEAFF. CDR3 nucleotide sequence: TGTGCCAGCAGCTTGGACAGGTACACTGAAGCTTTCTTT. The whole variable domain, filled in from reference TRBV5-5 and TRBJ1-1, reads DAGVTQSPTHLIKTRGQQVTLRCSPISGHKSVSWYQQVLGQGPQFIFQYYEKEERGRGNFPDRFSARQFPNYSSELNVNALLLGDSALYLCASSLDRYTEAFFGQGTRLTVV.

The CDR3 DNA sequence: TGTGCCAGCAGGTTGGACACTTACTCCTACGAGCAGTACTTC. Amino acid sequence: CASRLDTYSYEQYF. This sequence joins TRBV6-5 and TRBJ2-7; perhaps TRBD1 as D (5 bases). The germline V gene encodes CDR1 MNHEY and CDR2 SVGAGI. The germline V and J ends were trimmed by 6 bases and 0 bases, with 12 bases remaining between them. This CDR3 region has 14 residues.

This chain links TRBV11-2 with TRBJ1-1; weak D call: TRBD1 (5 bases). The germline gives CDR1 SGHAT, CDR2 FQNNGV. Trimming shortened V by 5 bases and J by 10 bases, and 14 bases separated the two germline ends. This CDR3 is 12 amino acids long. CDR3 region: CASSQSQGRAFF. As DNA, the CDR3 is TGTGCCAGCAGCCAGAGCCAGGGAAGAGCTTTCTTT.

The chain has TRBV19 and TRBJ2-1, with a weak D call TRBD2 (6 bases). The CDR3 totals 15 residues. Per germline, CDR1 LNHDA and CDR2 SQIVND (reference sequence). Trimming pared 6 bases from V and 0 bases from J, leaving 12 bases between. In nucleotides, the CDR3 is TGTGCCAGTAGACGGGCGGGGAGCTCCTACAATGAGCAGTTCTTC. Translation gives CASRRAGSSYNEQFF.

V and J are TRBV25-1 and TRBJ2-1; 10 positions agree with TRBD1. The length of the CDR3 is 14 residues. The ends lost 6 bases at V and 8 bases at J; junction bases unmatched: 7. Germline CDR1 is MGHDK and CDR2 is SYGVNS. CDR3 loop: CASSEGTGVYEQFF. DNA for the CDR3: TGTGCCAGCAGCGAGGGGACAGGGGTCTATGAGCAGTTCTTC.

V usage is TRBV12-3 or TRBV12-4 and J usage is TRBJ2-5, with TRBD2 as a possible D gene (5 bases). Deletions cut 2 bases from V and 1 base from J, with 5 bases between. CDR3 size: 13 residues. CDR3: CASSLRGQETQYF. CDR3 sequence (DNA): TGTGCCAGCAGTTTACGGGGCCAAGAGACCCAGTACTTC.